Each of the 28 T cell receptor beta chains below was sequenced from the same sample in a study of cytomegalovirus exposure and HLA in healthy donors. The PCR was carried out with 60 Vbeta primers and 13 Jbeta primers. Generated by immunoSEQ multiplex PCR, the TCRdb table keeps only in-frame clones and is missing some. The sample lists 110,000 to 150,000 clones, almost 80% occurring once. Sequencing was performed on PBMCs. All receptors come from a woman in her twenties or thirties in good health and CMV-seronegative.

The chain is built from TRBV6-6 and TRBJ1-2, with D hard to call. V dropped 6 bases and J dropped 4 bases, with 9 bases sitting between them. Germline V gives CDR1 MNHNY, CDR2 SVGAGI (reference sequence). CDR3 length equals 12 residues. This CDR3 is CASSPRLYGYTF. CDR3 sequence (DNA): TGTGCCAGCAGCCCTAGGCTCTATGGCTACACCTTC.

The chain uses TRBV5-1 and TRBJ2-6; possible D gene TRBD1, 5 bases. V lost 3 bases and J lost 0, with 19 bases in between. The CDR3 consists of 19 residues. Germline V gene lookup returns CDR1 SGHRS and CDR2 YFSETQ. CDR3 region: CASSSTPTGAGSGANVLTF. The CDR3 region has the DNA TGCGCCAGCAGCTCCACCCCCACAGGCGCCGGCTCTGGGGCCAACGTCCTGACTTTC.

This clone was detected a few times. The chain combines TRBV27 with TRBJ1-2; TRBD1 aligns across 7 bases. Trimming at V came to 5 bases and at J to 4 bases, leaving 4 bases not matched to a gene. The CDR3 extends over 13 amino acids. Per germline, CDR1 MNHEY and CDR2 SMNVEV (reference sequence). CDR3 residues: CASSLRQGYGYTF. CDR3 bases: TGTGCCAGCAGTCTCCGACAGGGCTATGGCTACACCTTC.

Concerning this clone: Within the sample, other DNA sequences also encode this same CDR3. The V call is TRBV7-6, the J call TRBJ1-1; D is possibly TRBD1 (6 bases). Germline V lookup: CDR1 SGHVS, CDR2 FNYEAQ. The V end lost 5 bases, the J end lost 2 bases, and 9 bases lay between the germline ends. The CDR3 sequence is 13 residues long. CDR3 DNA: TGTGCCAGCAGCCTGGGACAAAACACTGAAGCTTTCTTT. This sequence encodes CASSLGQNTEAFF.

V usage is TRBV7-3 and J usage is TRBJ2-1; TRBD2 might be the D (6 bases). Germline V gene lookup returns CDR1 SGHTA and CDR2 FQGTGA. The CDR3 has 15 amino acids. Trimming pared 6 bases from V and 2 bases from J, leaving 14 bases between. CDR3 sequence: CASSLGGLPYNEQFF. As DNA, the CDR3 is TGTGCCAGCAGTCTGGGGGGTCTGCCCTACAATGAGCAGTTCTTC.

The chain carries TRBV27 and TRBJ1-4; 8 bases map to TRBD1. Germline CDR1 is MNHEY and CDR2 is SMNVEV (reference sequence). This CDR3 region has 14 residues. The trim removed 5 bases at V and 2 bases at J, leaving 1 base unmatched. The CDR3 coding sequence is TGTGCCAGCAGTCACAGGGGGACTAATGAAAAACTGTTTTTT. Protein: CASSHRGTNEKLFF.

In this sample, this clone turned up once. This chain uses TRBV4-2 with TRBJ2-3, with D possibly being TRBD2 (6 bases). Trimming stripped 3 bases from V and 4 bases from J, with 11 bases between. The CDR3 runs to 14 residues. Germline-derived CDR1 and CDR2 are LGHNA and YNFKEQ. The CDR3 DNA reads TGTGCCAGCAGCCAGACGACTAGTCCAGATACGCAGTATTTT. The encoded protein is CASSQTTSPDTQYF.

CDR3 in amino acids: CASSLQLGTGYEQYF. Written as DNA, the CDR3 is TGTGCCAGCAGCTTACAATTAGGAACAGGCTACGAGCAGTACTTC. V is TRBV7-9 and J is TRBJ2-7, with D possibly TRBD1 on 5 matching bases. This CDR3 is 15 amino acids long. V shed 2 bases and J shed 3 bases, with 14 bases lying between them. Per the germline V gene, CDR1 is SEHNR and CDR2 is FQNEAQ (reference sequence).

This chain links TRBV6-5 with TRBJ1-6; 9 nucleotides align to TRBD1. CDR3 length: 15 residues. V trimming: 0 bases; J trimming: 7 bases; junction bases outside the gene matches: 1. Germline V gene data show CDR1 as MNHEY and CDR2 as SVGAGI. CDR3 sequence (DNA): TGTGCCAGCAGTTACTCCGGGACAGGGAATTCACCCCTCCACTTT. This translates into CASSYSGTGNSPLHF.

The chain has TRBV12-5 and TRBJ1-1; 10 bases line up with TRBD1. Germline V gives CDR1 LGHNT, CDR2 FRNRAP. The CDR3 extends over 22 amino acids. The trim removed 3 bases at V and 7 bases at J, leaving 29 bases unmatched. Here the CDR3 DNA reads TGTGCTAGTGGTTTCCCCCCACCGTTACCCATCGCCGCGACAGGGGGCGCAGGTGAAGCTTTCTTT. Translating it yields CASGFPPPLPIAATGGAGEAFF.

CDR3 nucleotide sequence: TGTGCCAGCAGCTCGACAGGTGGTGTAGGCACTGAAGCTTTCTTT. Its translation is CASSSTGGVGTEAFF. The V gene is TRBV9, the J gene TRBJ1-1; TRBD1 might be the D (6 bases). CDR1 and CDR2 from the germline V gene are SGDLS and YYNGEE. Trimming shortened V by 4 bases and J by 4 bases, and 17 bases separated the two germline ends. The CDR3 contains 15 residues.

As for this clone: One junction end does not reproduce the germline sequence, and a read error may be involved. V is TRBV27 and J is TRBJ1-6, with D maybe TRBD1 (6 bases). This CDR3 comprises 13 residues. Germline CDR1 and CDR2: MNHEY and SMNVEV (reference sequence). This CDR3 reads CAGSLGGLSPLHF. The CDR3 nucleotides read TGTGCCGGCAGTTTAGGGGGACTTTCACCCCTCCACTTT.

The chain employs TRBV7-2 and TRBJ1-1, with D hard to call. In germline, CDR1 is SGHTA, CDR2 FQGNSA. CDR3 length: 11 residues. Trimming stripped 5 bases from V and 3 bases from J, with 4 bases between. The CDR3 here is CASSPYTEAFF. The CDR3 bases are TGTGCCAGCAGCCCCTACACTGAAGCTTTCTTT.

The chain has TRBV7-2 and TRBJ2-7; 9 positions agree with TRBD2. The length of the CDR3 is 15 residues. Per germline, CDR1 SGHTA and CDR2 FQGNSA. Trimming removed 1 base from V and 7 bases from J; junction bases left unmatched: 8. The CDR3 sequence is CASSLDGGGAREQYF. CDR3 bases: TGTGCCAGCAGCTTAGATGGCGGGGGGGCCCGGGAGCAGTACTTC.

This clone has just a few counts. The V gene is TRBV30, the J gene TRBJ2-7, with D possibly matching TRBD1 (6 bases). CDR3 length: 12 amino acids. Germline loops: CDR1 GTSNPN, CDR2 SVGIG (reference sequence). Trimming took off 2 bases at V and 3 bases at J, with 8 bases between the two ends. The CDR3 DNA reads as TGTGCCTGGAGTCACAGGGTCTACGAGCAGTACTTC. As protein: CAWSHRVYEQYF.

The V call is TRBV7-2, the J call TRBJ1-2; 9 bases fit TRBD1. The germline V gene encodes CDR1 SGHTA and CDR2 FQGNSA. The CDR3 spans 14 residues. The V gene end was trimmed by 1 base and the J gene end by 7 bases; junction bases not matched to a gene: 4. The CDR3, as DNA: TGTGCCAGCAGCTTAGAACAGGGGGCGCCTGGCTACACCTTC. This codes for CASSLEQGAPGYTF.

CDR3 bases: TGTGCCAGCAGCTTGCTGGGAGTCGATTCACCCCTCCACTTT. Amino acid sequence: CASSLLGVDSPLHF. The chain recombines TRBV5-4 with TRBJ1-6, with D unclear. Germline CDR1 is SGHNT and CDR2 is YYREEE (reference sequence). The CDR3 extends over 14 amino acids. V was cut by 1 base and J by 8 bases, with 10 bases left in between. The full variable domain, its missing parts supplied by reference TRBV5-4 and TRBJ1-6, is ETGVTQSPTHLIKTRGQQVTLRCSSQSGHNTVSWYQQALGQGPQFIFQYYREEENGRGNFPPRFSGLQFPNYSSELNVNALELDDSALYLCASSLLGVDSPLHFGNGTRLTVT.

The rearrangement links TRBV19 to TRBJ2-4; 7 nucleotides agree with TRBD2. V lost 6 bases to trimming and J lost 4 bases; unmatched junction nucleotides: 15. Germline CDR1 LNHDA, CDR2 SQIVND (reference sequence). This CDR3 is 17 amino acids long. CDR3 region: CASSGGGAAPTKNIQYF. CDR3 sequence (DNA): TGTGCCAGTAGCGGGGGAGGGGCGGCACCGACTAAAAACATTCAGTACTTC.

The gene calls are TRBV27 and TRBJ1-1; 9 nucleotides match TRBD1. Per the germline V gene, CDR1 is MNHEY and CDR2 is SMNVEV (reference sequence). Unmatched junction bases numbered 11, after V lost 2 bases and J lost 7 bases. The CDR3 has 16 amino acids. The CDR3 spells CASSLAGQGSDREAFF. The CDR3 DNA follows: TGTGCCAGCAGTTTAGCGGGACAGGGTTCGGATCGTGAAGCTTTCTTT.

The genes are TRBV2 and TRBJ1-1; D unresolved. Germline CDR1 reads SNHLY; CDR2 reads FYNNEI. The CDR3 sequence is 15 residues long. V was pared by 3 bases and J by 1 base, with 12 bases between. The CDR3 protein is CASSDFKGGNTEAFF. CDR3 DNA: TGTGCCAGCAGTGACTTTAAGGGAGGGAACACTGAAGCTTTCTTT. Variable domain in full (rest from reference TRBV2 and TRBJ1-1): EPEVTQTPSHQVTQMGQEVILRCVPISNHLYFYWYRQILGQKVEFLVSFYNNEISEKSEIFDDQFSVERPDGSNFTLKIRSTKLEDSAMYFCASSDFKGGNTEAFFGQGTRLTVV.

The rearrangement uses TRBV19 and TRBJ1-1; D call uncertain. Germline lookup yields CDR1 LNHDA and CDR2 SQIVND (reference sequence). CDR3 size: 14 residues. The V gene lost 3 bases and the J gene lost 4 bases, with 12 bases spanning the gap. The CDR3 nucleotides read TGTGCCAGTAGTATGGGCCCTGGAGGCACTGAAGCTTTCTTT. This translates into CASSMGPGGTEAFF.

The rearrangement uses TRBV29-1 and TRBJ2-1; possible D gene TRBD2, 5 bases. The ends were cut back, 3 bases at V and 16 bases at J, with 22 bases in the middle. Germline loops: CDR1 SQVTM, CDR2 ANQGSEA. This CDR3 region has 13 residues. The CDR3 here is CSVEGSRRDSHFF. CDR3 in DNA: TGCAGCGTTGAGGGTAGTCGCCGGGATTCGCATTTCTTC.

This sequence joins TRBV2 and TRBJ2-7; TRBD2 might be the D (6 bases). V lost 6 bases and J lost 3, with 21 bases in between. The CDR3 sequence is 16 residues long. Germline V gene lookup returns CDR1 SNHLY and CDR2 FYNNEI. The CDR3 DNA is TGTGCCAGCAGACCCTCGACCCGGGACTCCGACTACGAGCAGTACTTC. It is translated as CASRPSTRDSDYEQYF.

The chain employs TRBV29-1 and TRBJ2-3; D gene uncertain. The V and J ends lost 3 bases and 1 base respectively, with 8 bases between them. The germline V gene encodes CDR1 SQVTM and CDR2 ANQGSEA. The CDR3 loop spans 13 amino acids. This chain's CDR3 is CSVDADRTDTQYF. DNA of the CDR3: TGCAGCGTTGATGCGGATCGCACAGATACGCAGTATTTT.

The table lists this clone with a count of one. J is TRBJ2-1 and V is TRBV7-3; 8 bases align to TRBD1. The CDR3 extends over 15 amino acids. V gave up 5 bases and J gave up 1 base; unmatched junction bases: 4. CDR1 is SGHTA and CDR2 is FQGTGA in the germline V gene. In nucleotides, the CDR3 is TGTGCCAGCAGCGTCACAGGGGGATCCTACAATGAGCAGTTCTTC. It is translated as CASSVTGGSYNEQFF.

The rearrangement links TRBV6-5 to TRBJ2-4; D might be TRBD2 (5 bases). CDR1 and CDR2 (germline): MNHEY, SVGAGI. There are 15 residues in the CDR3. Trimming stripped 7 bases from V and 3 bases from J, with 16 bases between. CDR3 nucleotides: TGTGCCAGCATCTACGGGATAGAGCTCAAAAACATTCAGTACTTC. Its translation: CASIYGIELKNIQYF.

V usage is TRBV7-2 and J usage is TRBJ1-6; tentative D call: TRBD1 (6 bases). Germline CDR1 reads SGHTA; CDR2 reads FQGNSA. Trimming shortened V by 5 bases and J by 14 bases, and 28 bases separated the two germline ends. The CDR3 has 17 amino acids. CDR3 DNA: TGTGCCAGCAGCCCAGACCCGGGCAGGGGTAAGCCCGGAGCCCTCCACTTT. It is translated as CASSPDPGRGKPGALHF.

This clone has only one observation. V and J are TRBV27 and TRBJ2-5, with 9 bases aligning to TRBD1. The CDR3 length is 16 residues. Germline CDR1 reads MNHEY; CDR2 reads SMNVEV (reference sequence). The junction had 6 bases not matched to a gene; V was cut back by 0 bases and J by 4 bases. The CDR3 nucleotides are TGTGCCAGCAGTTTATCAACAGGGGGCATCAGAGAGACCCAGTACTTC. Translation: CASSLSTGGIRETQYF.